The rows below give T cell receptor beta chains drawn from one sample of a study of monozygotic twins with inflammatory bowel disease. TCRdb reprocessed the 5' RACE reads and stores each CDR3 protein as one record, lacking DNA. The sample's table shows approximately 100,000 distinct CDR3 sequences. The sample taken for sequencing was blood. The origin of the receptors is a human donor with ulcerative colitis or Crohn's disease, or a healthy co-twin of an affected twin (not recorded which). The CDR3 runs from the conserved cysteine through the conserved F or W. For some rows the clone size is stated as once, few or many, or as a class when expanded; others skip it.

abundance,j_gene,v_gene,CDR3aa
NA,TRBJ1-5,TRBV7-8,CASSANTGTATYSNQPQHF
NA,TRBJ2-3,TRBV20-1,CSVPQGRTDTQYF
NA,TRBJ1-1,TRBV6-2/TRBV6-3,CASSRRGNTEAFF
NA,TRBJ1-4,TRBV18,CASSLPGTANEKLFF
NA,TRBJ2-5,TRBV4-2,CASSQDRGTSGTEEETQYF
NA,TRBJ2-1,TRBV27,CASSADYSAYGNEQFF
NA,TRBJ2-1,TRBV11-2,CASSLSGTSGVRQFF
NA,TRBJ2-3,TRBV20-1,CSARDQMLDTQYF
NA,TRBJ2-5,TRBV20-1,CSAIGVSQETQYF
NA,TRBJ2-5,TRBV2,CASEGLAGEYQETQYF
NA,TRBJ2-3,TRBV19,CASSFVTGEYTDTQYF
NA,TRBJ2-1,TRBV5-1,CASRRQGADNEQFF
NA,TRBJ1-6,TRBV10-3,CAISEGGWNSPLHF
NA,TRBJ2-1,TRBV5-1,CASSGEAQGYNEQFF
NA,TRBJ2-7,TRBV23-1,CASRKYYSYEQYF
NA,TRBJ1-2,TRBV5-1,CASSLVRRGNYGYTF
NA,TRBJ1-5,TRBV7-2,CASSLVPGVAQPQHF
medium-sized,TRBJ2-3,TRBV7-2,CASGLAGGSTDTQYF
NA,TRBJ2-1,TRBV27,CASSATGGLGYNEQFF
NA,TRBJ2-7,TRBV29-1,CSVTIRSYEQYF
NA,TRBJ2-5,TRBV7-9,CASSLAEVAGGETQYF
NA,TRBJ2-6,TRBV13,CASSSAIGTSVSGANVLTF
NA,TRBJ1-6,TRBV4-1,CASSQERAYYNSPLHF
NA,TRBJ2-7,TRBV7-2,CASSSGAHSYEQYF
NA,TRBJ1-2,TRBV29-1,CSVRGYNYGYTF
NA,TRBJ2-5,TRBV25-1,CASSTGPETQYF
NA,TRBJ2-7,TRBV7-2,CASSLGWDGGANEQYF
NA,TRBJ1-5,TRBV20-1,CSARGDRSWGQPQHF
NA,TRBJ1-6,TRBV27,CASSSIPRRGDSPLHF
NA,TRBJ2-1,TRBV15,CATSSRRGSSYNEQFF
NA,TRBJ1-2,TRBV7-2,CASSLVGQAVHNF
NA,TRBJ2-2,TRBV4-1,CASSQDIARPNTGELFF
NA,TRBJ1-2,TRBV5-1,CASSLVSNYGYTF
NA,TRBJ2-2,TRBV5-6,CASRLRHKIANTGELFF
NA,TRBJ2-7,TRBV5-4,CASSGGDSYEQYF
NA,TRBJ2-7,TRBV12-5,CASRGPNVYEQYF
NA,TRBJ2-3,TRBV29-1,CSVAGLVGADTQYF
NA,TRBJ1-5,TRBV20-1,CSASAWDRGIQPQHF
NA,TRBJ2-1,TRBV20-1,CSARDQGREGYNEQFF
NA,TRBJ1-4,TRBV20-1,CSASKDRVGEKLFF
NA,TRBJ2-1,TRBV20-1,CSARDDPDGYNEQFF
NA,TRBJ2-5,TRBV7-2,CASSLEAGETQYF
NA,TRBJ1-5,TRBV9,CASSASGGQGQPQHF
NA,TRBJ2-7,TRBV5-1,CASSLGQVFYEQYF
NA,TRBJ2-3,TRBV10-3,CAISEGGAIVDTQYF
NA,TRBJ2-7,TRBV3-1,CASSQGLSLAGGQSYEQYF
NA,TRBJ2-7,TRBV4-1,CASSQGAGSSYEQYF
NA,TRBJ2-3,TRBV3-1,CASSQGRDYTDTQYF
medium-sized,TRBJ2-7,TRBV4-2,CASKPSTSGLYEQYF
NA,TRBJ1-1,TRBV4-2,CASSQDEGRNTEAFF